Given below is one TCR beta chain in context. In the source study's methods: Reference gene primer amplification gave estimated nucleated cell counts. Assay used: immunoSEQ multiplex PCR; TCRdb lists only in-frame clones, some missing. That table furnishes V, J and clone size, whereas the DNA furnished D and trimming. The sample contains approximately 52,000 clones, about 88% of which appear only once. This CDR3 has 18 residues. Unmatched junction bases numbered 10, after V lost 2 bases and J lost 5 bases. The germline V gene has CDR1 LGHNA and CDR2 YSLEER. The sample comes from a study of blood T cell repertoires in COVID-19. Across the study: Both acute and convalescent COVID-19 samples were obtained from the United States, Italy and Spain. PBMCs, B-cell-depleted T cells, or T cells were the source of the cDNA or gDNA that made up the material.

What was sequenced was peripheral blood. This chain links TRBV4-3 with TRBJ2-2, with 11 bases that match TRBD2. The TCR was taken from a man aged 60 to 75 with active COVID-19. The CDR3 loop is CASSQYLLAGDWTGELFF. The CDR3 bases are TGCGCCAGCAGCCAATACTTACTAGCGGGAGATTGGACCGGGGAGCTGTTTTTT.